The TCR beta chain under discussion was sequenced for a study of blood T cell repertoires in COVID-19. In the authors' methods: Estimated nucleated cell counts came from reference gene primer amplification. The repertoire was sequenced with immunoSEQ multiplex PCR; TCRdb's copy has only in-frame clones and lacks some. Clone size and V and J calls were adopted from that table, with D and trimming inferred from the DNA. The sample lists about 250,000 clones; 88% were seen once. The sequence derives from a woman in her thirties or forties who had recovered from COVID-19. The sample comprised peripheral blood.

The CDR3 nucleotides read TGTGCCAGCAGGGTTCTAGCGGGAGCGGTGTACACAGATACGCAGTATTTT. The encoded protein is CASRVLAGAVYTDTQYF. The chain combines TRBV27 with TRBJ2-3, with TRBD2 matching over 10 bases. V shed 6 bases, J shed 2 bases, and the junction held 11 bases outside the gene matches. There are 17 residues in the CDR3. The germline gives CDR1 MNHEY, CDR2 SMNVEV (reference sequence).